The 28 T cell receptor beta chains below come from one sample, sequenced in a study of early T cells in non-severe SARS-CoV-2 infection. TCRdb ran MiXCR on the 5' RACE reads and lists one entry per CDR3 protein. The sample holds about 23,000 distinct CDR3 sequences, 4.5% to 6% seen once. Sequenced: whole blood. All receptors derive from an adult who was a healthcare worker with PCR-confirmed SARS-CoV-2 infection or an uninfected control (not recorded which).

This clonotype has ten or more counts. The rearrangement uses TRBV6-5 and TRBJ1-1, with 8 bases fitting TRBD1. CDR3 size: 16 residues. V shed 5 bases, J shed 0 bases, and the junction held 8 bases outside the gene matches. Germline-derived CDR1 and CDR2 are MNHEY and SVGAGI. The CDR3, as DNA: TGTGCCAGCAGTAAGCTTGCAGGGGGCTTGAACACTGAAGCTTTCTTT. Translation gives CASSKLAGGLNTEAFF.

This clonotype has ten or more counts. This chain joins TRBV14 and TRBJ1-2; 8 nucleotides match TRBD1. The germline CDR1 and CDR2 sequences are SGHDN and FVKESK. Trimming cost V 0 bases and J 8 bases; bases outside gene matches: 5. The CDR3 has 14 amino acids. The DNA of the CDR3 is TGTGCCAGCAGCCAAGATTCAGGGGGCGTCGGCTACACCTTC. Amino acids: CASSQDSGGVGYTF.

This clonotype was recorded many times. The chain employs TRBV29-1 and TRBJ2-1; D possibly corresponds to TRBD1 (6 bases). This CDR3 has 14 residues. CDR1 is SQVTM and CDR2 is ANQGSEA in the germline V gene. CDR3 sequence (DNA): TGCAGTCACTCCCCCGTGACAGGCCACAATGAGCAGTTCTTC. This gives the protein CSHSPVTGHNEQFF.

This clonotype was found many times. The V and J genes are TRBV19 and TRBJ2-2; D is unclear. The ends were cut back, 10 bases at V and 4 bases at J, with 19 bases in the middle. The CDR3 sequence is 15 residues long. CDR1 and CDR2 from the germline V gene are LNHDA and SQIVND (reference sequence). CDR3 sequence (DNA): TGTGCCACCCTTAAGGCCCAGAGAAGCACCGGGGAGCTGTTTTTT. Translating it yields CATLKAQRSTGELFF.

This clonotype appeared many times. CDR3 nucleotide sequence: TGTGCCAGCAGCGCGGGACAGGGGTACGCCGAAGCTTTCTTT. It yields the protein CASSAGQGYAEAFF. The chain combines TRBV9 with TRBJ1-1; 10 nucleotides line up with TRBD1. From germline, CDR1 is SGDLS and CDR2 YYNGEE. The junction had 7 bases not matched to a gene; V was cut back by 3 bases and J by 8 bases. This CDR3 has 14 residues.

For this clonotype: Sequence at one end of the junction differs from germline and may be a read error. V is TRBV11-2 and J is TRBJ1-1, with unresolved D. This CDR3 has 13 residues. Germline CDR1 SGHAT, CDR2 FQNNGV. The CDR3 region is CTSSLGTSTEAFF. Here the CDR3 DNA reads TGTACCAGCAGCTTAGGTACGTCCACTGAAGCTTTCTTT.

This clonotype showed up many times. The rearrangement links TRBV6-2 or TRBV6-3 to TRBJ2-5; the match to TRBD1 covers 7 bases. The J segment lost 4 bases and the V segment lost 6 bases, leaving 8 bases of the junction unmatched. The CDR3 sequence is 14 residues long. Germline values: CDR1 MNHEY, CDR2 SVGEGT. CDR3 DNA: TGTGCCAGCAGCCCTCCAGCAGGGGGAGAGACCCAGTACTTC. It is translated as CASSPPAGGETQYF.

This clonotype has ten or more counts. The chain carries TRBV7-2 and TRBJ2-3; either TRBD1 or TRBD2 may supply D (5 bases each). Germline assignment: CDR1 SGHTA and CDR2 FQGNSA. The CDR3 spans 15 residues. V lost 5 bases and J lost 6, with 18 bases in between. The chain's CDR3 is CASSRSPGPPDTQYF. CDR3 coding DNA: TGTGCCAGCAGCCGCTCCCCGGGGCCCCCGGATACGCAGTATTTT.

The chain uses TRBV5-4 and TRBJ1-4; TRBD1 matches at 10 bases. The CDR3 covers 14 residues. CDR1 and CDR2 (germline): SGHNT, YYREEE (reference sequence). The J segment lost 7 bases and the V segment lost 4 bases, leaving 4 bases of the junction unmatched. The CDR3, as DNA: TGTGCCAGCAGCCCGGACAGGGGGGGTGAAAAACTGTTTTTT. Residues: CASSPDRGGEKLFF.

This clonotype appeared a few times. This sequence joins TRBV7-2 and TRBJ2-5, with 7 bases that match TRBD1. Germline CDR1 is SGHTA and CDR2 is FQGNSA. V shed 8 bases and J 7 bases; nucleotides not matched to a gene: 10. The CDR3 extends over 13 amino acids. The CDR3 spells CASCVGTDGTQYF. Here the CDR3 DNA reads TGTGCCAGCTGCGTCGGGACAGATGGGACCCAGTACTTC.

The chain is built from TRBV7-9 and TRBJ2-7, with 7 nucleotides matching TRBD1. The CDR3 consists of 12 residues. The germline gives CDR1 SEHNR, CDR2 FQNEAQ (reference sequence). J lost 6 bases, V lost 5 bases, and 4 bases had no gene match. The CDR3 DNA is TGTGCCAGCAGCCCGCAGGGGGTCGAGCAGTACTTC. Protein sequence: CASSPQGVEQYF.

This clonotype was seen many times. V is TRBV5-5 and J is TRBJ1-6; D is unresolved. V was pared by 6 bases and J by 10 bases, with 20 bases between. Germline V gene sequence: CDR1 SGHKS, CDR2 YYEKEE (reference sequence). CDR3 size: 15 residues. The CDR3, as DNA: TGTGCCAGCACCAACACGGGGAGGGATGGGTCACCCCTCCACTTT. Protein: CASTNTGRDGSPLHF.

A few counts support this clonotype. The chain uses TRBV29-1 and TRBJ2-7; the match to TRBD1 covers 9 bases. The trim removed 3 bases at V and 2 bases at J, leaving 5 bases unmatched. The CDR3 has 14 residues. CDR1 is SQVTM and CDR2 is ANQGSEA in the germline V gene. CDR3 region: CSVEGDRETYEQYF. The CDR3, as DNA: TGCAGCGTTGAGGGGGACAGGGAAACCTACGAGCAGTACTTC.

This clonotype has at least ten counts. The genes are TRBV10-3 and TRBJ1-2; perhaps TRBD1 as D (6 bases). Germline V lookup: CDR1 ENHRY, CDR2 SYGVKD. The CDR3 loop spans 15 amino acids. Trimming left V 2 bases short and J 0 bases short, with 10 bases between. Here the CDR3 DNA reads TGTGCCATCAGTGAGACGAACAGGGCTAACTATGGCTACACCTTC. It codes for CAISETNRANYGYTF.

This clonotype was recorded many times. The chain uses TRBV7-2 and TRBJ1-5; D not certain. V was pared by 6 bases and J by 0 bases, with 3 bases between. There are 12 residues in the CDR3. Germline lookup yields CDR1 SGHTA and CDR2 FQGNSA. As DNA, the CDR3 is TGTGCCAGCAGTCCTAGCAATCAGCCCCAGCATTTT. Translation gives CASSPSNQPQHF.

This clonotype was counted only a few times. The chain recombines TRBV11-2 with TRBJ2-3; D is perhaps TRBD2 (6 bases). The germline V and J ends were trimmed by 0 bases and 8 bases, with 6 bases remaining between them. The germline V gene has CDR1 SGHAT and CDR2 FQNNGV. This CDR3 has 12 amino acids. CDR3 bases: TGTGCCAGCAGCTTAGAGGGAGGTACGCAGTATTTT. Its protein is CASSLEGGTQYF.

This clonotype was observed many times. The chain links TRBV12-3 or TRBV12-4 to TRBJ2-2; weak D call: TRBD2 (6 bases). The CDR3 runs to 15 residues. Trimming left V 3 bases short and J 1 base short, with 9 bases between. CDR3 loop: CASSLRRGNTGELFF. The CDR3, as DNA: TGTGCCAGCAGTTTGCGGAGGGGGAACACCGGGGAGCTGTTTTTT.

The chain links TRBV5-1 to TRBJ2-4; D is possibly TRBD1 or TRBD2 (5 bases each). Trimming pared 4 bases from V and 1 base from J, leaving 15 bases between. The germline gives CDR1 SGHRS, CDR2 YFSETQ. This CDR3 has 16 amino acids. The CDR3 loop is CASSVRDDDAKNIQYF. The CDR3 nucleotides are TGCGCCAGCAGCGTCCGGGACGATGATGCCAAAAACATTCAGTACTTC.

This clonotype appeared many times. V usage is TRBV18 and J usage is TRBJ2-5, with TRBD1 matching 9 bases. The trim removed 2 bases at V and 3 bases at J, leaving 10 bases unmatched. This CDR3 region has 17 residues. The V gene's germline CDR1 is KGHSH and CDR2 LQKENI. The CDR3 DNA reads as TGTGCCAGCTCACCATCCGACGGGACAGGGAGGAAAGAGACCCAGTACTTC. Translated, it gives CASSPSDGTGRKETQYF.

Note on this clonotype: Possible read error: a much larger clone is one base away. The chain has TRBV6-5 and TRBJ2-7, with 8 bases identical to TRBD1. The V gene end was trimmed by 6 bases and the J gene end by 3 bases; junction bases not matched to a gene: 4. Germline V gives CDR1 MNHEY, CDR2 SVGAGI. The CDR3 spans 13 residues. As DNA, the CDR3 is TGTGCCAGCAGAGGACAGGGAGTCTACGAGCAGTACTTC. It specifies CASRGQGVYEQYF.

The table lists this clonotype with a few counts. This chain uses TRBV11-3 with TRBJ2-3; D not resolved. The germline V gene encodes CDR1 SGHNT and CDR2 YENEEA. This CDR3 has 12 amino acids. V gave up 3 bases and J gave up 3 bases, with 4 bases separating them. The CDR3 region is CASSFGTDTQYF. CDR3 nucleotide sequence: TGTGCCAGCAGCTTCGGAACAGATACGCAGTATTTT.

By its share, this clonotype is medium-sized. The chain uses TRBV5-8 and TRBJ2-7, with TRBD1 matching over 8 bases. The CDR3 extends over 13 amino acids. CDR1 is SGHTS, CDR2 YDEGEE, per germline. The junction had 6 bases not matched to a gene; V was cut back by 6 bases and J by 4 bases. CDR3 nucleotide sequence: TGTGCCAGCATCGTGGGACAGGTTTACGAGCAGTACTTC. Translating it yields CASIVGQVYEQYF.

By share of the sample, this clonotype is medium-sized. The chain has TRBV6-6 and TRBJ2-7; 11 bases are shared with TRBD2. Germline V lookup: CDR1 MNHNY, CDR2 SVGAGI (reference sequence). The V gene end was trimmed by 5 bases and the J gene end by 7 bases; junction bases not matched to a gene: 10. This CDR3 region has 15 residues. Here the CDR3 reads CASSLQTSGVGEQYF. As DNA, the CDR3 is TGTGCCAGCAGTCTCCAGACTAGCGGGGTGGGGGAGCAGTACTTC.

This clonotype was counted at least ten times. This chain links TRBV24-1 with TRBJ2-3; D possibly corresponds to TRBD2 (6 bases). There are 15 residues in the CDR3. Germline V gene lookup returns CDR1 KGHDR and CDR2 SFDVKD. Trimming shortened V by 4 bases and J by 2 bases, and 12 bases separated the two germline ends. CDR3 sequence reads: CATSESPGDTDTQYF. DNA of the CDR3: TGTGCCACCAGTGAGTCTCCGGGGGACACAGATACGCAGTATTTT.

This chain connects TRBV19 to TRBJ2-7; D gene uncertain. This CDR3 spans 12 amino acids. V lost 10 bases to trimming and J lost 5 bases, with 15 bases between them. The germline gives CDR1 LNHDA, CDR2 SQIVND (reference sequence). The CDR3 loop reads CATRNGADEQYF. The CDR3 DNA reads TGTGCCACCAGAAACGGAGCCGACGAGCAGTACTTC.

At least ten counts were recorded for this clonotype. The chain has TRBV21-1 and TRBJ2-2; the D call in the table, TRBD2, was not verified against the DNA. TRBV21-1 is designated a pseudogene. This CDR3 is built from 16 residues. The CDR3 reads CASRKPGLAGSGELFF. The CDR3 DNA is TGTGCCAGCAGAAAACCGGGACTAGCGGGGTCCGGGGAGCTGTTTTTT.

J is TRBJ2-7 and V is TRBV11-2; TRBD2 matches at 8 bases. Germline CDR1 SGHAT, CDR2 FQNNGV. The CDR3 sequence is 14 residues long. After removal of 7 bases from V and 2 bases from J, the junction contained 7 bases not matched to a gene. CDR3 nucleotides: TGTGCCAGCATGCCGGGAGGGGTGGCCTACGAGCAGTACTTC. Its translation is CASMPGGVAYEQYF.

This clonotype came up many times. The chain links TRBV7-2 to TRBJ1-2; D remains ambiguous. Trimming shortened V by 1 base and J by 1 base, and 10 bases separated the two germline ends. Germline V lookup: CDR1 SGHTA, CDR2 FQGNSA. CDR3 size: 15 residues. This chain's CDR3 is CASSLGIHLNYGYTF. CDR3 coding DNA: TGTGCCAGCAGCTTAGGAATACACCTTAACTATGGCTACACCTTC.